Listed below are T cell receptor beta chains from one sample, sequenced in a study of shared clonotypes between healthy human individuals. Some clones are missing from TCRdb's copy, which holds only in-frame ones; the method was immunoSEQ multiplex PCR. The sample has millions of clones, about 92% seen once. Sequenced sample: naive CD4+ T cells from PBMCs. Every receptor here comes from a man younger than 30 in good health. Some clones in this sample may be carry-over from other donors' samples. Each CDR3 is given with its conserved first and last residue. A D gene is named only where the DNA matches it firmly. The listing skips clone size in some rows; elsewhere it reads once, few, many or a size class.

d_call,j_call,v_call,clone_size,cdr3_nt,cdr3_aa
.,TRBJ2-1,TRBV11-2,.,TGTGCCAGCAGCTTGGGACGTTGGTCGTTCTATGAGCAGTTCTTC,CASSLGRWSFYEQFF
TRBD1,TRBJ1-3,TRBV27,.,TGTGCCAGCAGTTTATCGGGGACAGGGTCTCGCTCTGGAAACACCATATATTTT,CASSLSGTGSRSGNTIYF
TRBD1,TRBJ1-1,TRBV2,.,TGTGCCAGCAGGACGACAGGGGAATCGGCTGAAGCTTTCTTT,CASRTTGESAEAFF
.,TRBJ2-7,TRBV10-3,.,TGTGCCATCAGTGAAGACGTCAGAACCTACGAGCAGTACTTC,CAISEDVRTYEQYF
.,TRBJ2-4,TRBV6-6,.,TGTGCCAGCAGCGAACCGACAGGTCCCAAAAACATTCAGTACTTC,CASSEPTGPKNIQYF
.,TRBJ1-1,TRBV28,.,TGTGCCAGCAAACTGTCTCCAGGGTTGCCTGAAGCTTTCTTT,CASKLSPGLPEAFF
.,TRBJ2-1,TRBV9,.,TGTGCCAGCAGCGTAGACGCCAGGGGAGCCAATGAGCAGTTCTTC,CASSVDARGANEQFF
TRBD1,TRBJ1-2,TRBV5-4,.,TGTGCCAGCAGCTTGGGACAGGGCCCCCTGCGAGGGGATGGCTACACCTTC,CASSLGQGPLRGDGYTF
.,TRBJ2-5,TRBV6-5,.,TGTGCCAGCAGTTACTCGAGAGGGTTCGAGACCCAGTACTTC,CASSYSRGFETQYF
.,TRBJ2-5,TRBV9,.,TGTGCCAGCAGCGCAGCAGCGGCAGGGGGGGCTGAGACCCAGTACTTC,CASSAAAAGGAETQYF
.,TRBJ1-5,TRBV18,.,TGTGCCAGCTCACCAACCGGAGGCAATCAGCCCCAGCATTTT,CASSPTGGNQPQHF
.,TRBJ1-4,TRBV7-9,.,TGTGCCAGCAGCTTAGCGAGCAGGAATAATGAAAAACTGTTTTTT,CASSLASRNNEKLFF
.,TRBJ2-5,TRBV5-4,once,TGTGCCAGCAGCTTAAGGGAGGAAGAGACCCAGTACTTC,CASSLREEETQYF
.,TRBJ2-1,TRBV5-1,.,TGCGCCAGCAGCTTTAGGGGCAGGGATGAGCAGTTCTTC,CASSFRGRDEQFF
.,TRBJ1-2,TRBV30,.,TGTGCCTGCACCCGTGGGGGGAGCCCGAACTATGGCTACACCTTC,CACTRGGSPNYGYTF
.,TRBJ1-1,TRBV28,.,TGTGCCAGCCCTAAGTACTCCTCCGGGCCCACTGAAGCTTTCTTT,CASPKYSSGPTEAFF
.,TRBJ1-4,TRBV28,.,TGTGCCAGCAGCCCCGACAGCTTGGGCGAAAAACTGTTTTTT,CASSPDSLGEKLFF
.,TRBJ2-1,TRBV5-6,.,TGTGCCAGCACCTCAATATCCCTGGGTGGGATCAATGAGCAGTTCTTC,CASTSISLGGINEQFF
TRBD1,TRBJ2-3,TRBV11-1,.,TGTGCCAGCAGCCGGCCTCAGGGGGTGGGAGATACGCAGTATTTT,CASSRPQGVGDTQYF
.,TRBJ2-1,TRBV9,.,TGTGCCAGCAGCGTCGCACAGACAAACAATGAGCAGTTCTTC,CASSVAQTNNEQFF
.,TRBJ1-3,TRBV30,.,TGTGCCGGGCGGGGAGGGAGCTCTGGAAACACCATATATTTT,CAGRGGSSGNTIYF
.,TRBJ2-2,TRBV18,.,TGTGCCAGCTCACCAAACAGGGTCCCCGGGGAGCTGTTTTTT,CASSPNRVPGELFF
.,TRBJ2-1,TRBV15,.,TGTGCCACCAGCAGATACCTTGTCAATGAGCAGTTCTTC,CATSRYLVNEQFF
.,TRBJ2-1,TRBV6-6,.,TGTGCCAGCAGAACCTATTCCTCCTACAATGAGCAGTTCTTC,CASRTYSSYNEQFF
TRBD1,TRBJ1-2,TRBV5-6,once,TGTGCCAGCAGCAAACCCGACAGGGGACGGAGTGGCTACACCTTC,CASSKPDRGRSGYTF
.,TRBJ2-7,TRBV15,.,TGTGCCACCAGCAGACAGGGGTCTATTTACGAGCAGTACTTC,CATSRQGSIYEQYF
.,TRBJ2-1,TRBV5-1,.,TGCGCCAGCAGCTTGGCGGGGGTTGGTGAGCAGTTCTTC,CASSLAGVGEQFF
.,TRBJ2-3,TRBV5-6,.,TGTGCCAGCAGCCCGGGGGGCCGAGCGGTGGATACGCAGTATTTT,CASSPGGRAVDTQYF
.,TRBJ1-2,TRBV25-1,.,TGTGCCAGCAGTGAATTTGGCGCGTCCTACTATGGCTACACCTTC,CASSEFGASYYGYTF
TRBD1,TRBJ2-7,TRBV5-1,.,TGCGCCAGCAGCTCCACAGGGGCCGGCGAGCAGTACTTC,CASSSTGAGEQYF
.,TRBJ1-2,TRBV11-1,.,TGTGCCAGCAGCTTATTGTCAACGGGGGTTGGCTACACCTTC,CASSLLSTGVGYTF
.,TRBJ2-1,TRBV7-9,.,TGTGCCAGCAGCCCCCGTGGAGGGGGCGGTGAGCAGTTCTTC,CASSPRGGGGEQFF
TRBD1,TRBJ1-2,TRBV9,.,TGTGCCAGCAGCGTAGCAGCCACAGGGGGTAGCTATGGCTACACCTTC,CASSVAATGGSYGYTF
TRBD1,TRBJ1-2,TRBV7-9,.,TGTGCCAGCAGACCGGGACAGGGAGTTGATGGCTACACCTTC,CASRPGQGVDGYTF
.,TRBJ1-5,TRBV30,.,TGTGCCTGGTCCCTAGGGATTAGCAATCAGCCCCAGCATTTT,CAWSLGISNQPQHF
.,TRBJ1-2,TRBV7-2,.,TGTGCCAGCAGTGATAAATTGACAGGACGAGGCTACACCTTC,CASSDKLTGRGYTF
.,TRBJ2-2,TRBV28,.,TGTGCCAGCAGTACACCACTTAACACCGGGGAGCTGTTTTTT,CASSTPLNTGELFF
TRBD1,TRBJ2-7,TRBV15,.,TGTGCCACCAGCAGGTGGGACAGGGGACTATACGAGCAGTACTTC,CATSRWDRGLYEQYF
TRBD2,TRBJ2-7,TRBV27,.,TGTGCCAGCAGCCCTCCAGCGGGAGGGGGAACCTACGAGCAGTACTTC,CASSPPAGGGTYEQYF
.,TRBJ2-1,TRBV6-5,.,TGTGCCAGCAGTTACAGTCAATACTCCTACAATGAGCAGTTCTTC,CASSYSQYSYNEQFF
.,TRBJ1-1,TRBV5-1,once,TGCGCCAGCAGCTTGTTTAACTGGAACACTGAAGCTTTCTTT,CASSLFNWNTEAFF
.,TRBJ1-5,TRBV6-6,.,TGTGCCAGCAGTTACTCCCGAACAGGGCTGGGGGGTTTTCAGCATTTT,CASSYSRTGLGGFQHF
.,TRBJ2-5,TRBV5-1,.,TGCGCCAGCAGCCAGACAGAGTACCAAGAGACCCAGTACTTC,CASSQTEYQETQYF
.,TRBJ1-3,TRBV10-3,.,TGTGCCATCAGTGATGACCCGGGAGGCTCTGGAAACACCATATATTTT,CAISDDPGGSGNTIYF
.,TRBJ2-5,TRBV11-2,.,TGTGCCAGCAACCCTACAAAGGGGACCCAGTACTTC,CASNPTKGTQYF
.,TRBJ2-7,TRBV7-2,.,TGTGCCAGCAGCTTGGGACTGGGCTCCTACGAGCAGTACTTC,CASSLGLGSYEQYF
.,TRBJ2-1,TRBV10-3,.,TGTGCCATCAGTGCACGTAACAGCTACAATGAGCAGTTCTTC,CAISARNSYNEQFF
TRBD1,TRBJ1-2,TRBV5-6,.,TGTGCCAGCAGCAAAGGGACAGTCAACTATGGCTACACCTTC,CASSKGTVNYGYTF
.,TRBJ2-2,TRBV7-2,.,TGTGCCAGCAGCCGCCCTCAAGGGGGGGGCAACACCGGGGAGCTGTTTTTT,CASSRPQGGGNTGELFF
.,TRBJ2-1,TRBV5-4,.,TGTGCCAGCAGCTTGAGGGGGAGCAATGAGCAGTTCTTC,CASSLRGSNEQFF
.,TRBJ1-2,TRBV2,.,TGTGCCAGCAGTGCCGGGGTCGATGGCTACACCTTC,CASSAGVDGYTF
TRBD1,TRBJ2-7,TRBV28,.,TGTGCCAGCAGTTTAGGGACAGGGTACGAGCAGTACTTC,CASSLGTGYEQYF
.,TRBJ1-4,TRBV5-1,.,TGCGCCAGCAGTGGGGGGGAATTTAATGAAAAACTGTTTTTT,CASSGGEFNEKLFF
.,TRBJ2-7,TRBV6-5,.,TGTGCCAGCAGCGCAGGACGAGCACACGAGCAGTACTTC,CASSAGRAHEQYF
.,TRBJ1-1,TRBV6-1,.,TGTGCCAGCAGTGAGAAGCTTCGATTGAACACTGAAGCTTTCTTT,CASSEKLRLNTEAFF